The 25 T cell receptor beta chains given below trace back to one sample, sequenced in a study of human T cells and chemical hapten exposure. MiXCR, run by TCRdb on the RACE reads, gives a single entry per CDR3 protein. The sample lists about 39,000 distinct CDR3 sequences, about an eighth seen once, with over 2% in the top ten. The sample's time point: patch test 3, about 24 weeks after DPC sensitization. Treatment reported: therapeutic diphenylcyclopropenone sensitization with weekly scalp DPC. The authors' total RNA extraction used unfractionated whole blood. Sequenced here: whole blood, sampled in connection with sensitization to the hapten diphenylcyclopropenone (DPC). Receptors originate from a woman between 35 and 50 years old with alopecia areata. Some clones in this sample may be carry-over from other donors' samples.

This clonotype was counted only a few times. This rearrangement joins TRBV6-1 to TRBJ2-5; unclear D gene. Germline assignment: CDR1 MNHNS and CDR2 SASEGT. Trimming took off 5 bases at V and 2 bases at J, with 12 bases between the two ends. The CDR3 loop spans 14 amino acids. The chain's CDR3 is CASSMDGQQETQYF. The CDR3 DNA reads as TGTGCCAGCAGTATGGACGGGCAGCAAGAGACCCAGTACTTC.

This clonotype has more than one count but fewer than ten. The chain recombines TRBV28 with TRBJ1-5, with 7 bases matching TRBD1. Germline values: CDR1 MDHEN, CDR2 SYDVKM. J lost 6 bases, V lost 5 bases, and 7 bases had no gene match. This CDR3 spans 14 amino acids. The CDR3 coding sequence is TGTGCCAGCAGTCCTAGTACAGGGGCTCAGCCCCAGCATTTT. This gives the protein CASSPSTGAQPQHF. Filled out from reference TRBV28 and TRBJ1-5, the complete variable domain reads DVKVTQSSRYLVKRTGEKVFLECVQDMDHENMFWYRQDPGLGLRLIYFSYDVKMKEKGDIPEGYSVSREKKERFSLILESASTNQTSMYLCASSPSTGAQPQHFGDGTRLSIL.

This clonotype was seen many times. The chain employs TRBV20-1 and TRBJ1-2; D ambiguous. This CDR3 comprises 14 residues. The germline V and J ends were trimmed by 4 bases and 8 bases, with 20 bases remaining between them. In germline, CDR1 is DFQATT, CDR2 SNEGSKA (reference sequence). CDR3 residues: CSATSGLTIGGYTF. The CDR3 coding sequence is TGCAGTGCTACCTCCGGGCTCACTATCGGGGGCTACACCTTC.

This clonotype was seen at least ten times. The J gene is TRBJ2-5, the V gene TRBV20-1, with D maybe TRBD2 (6 bases). Germline CDR1 is DFQATT and CDR2 is SNEGSKA (reference sequence). The CDR3 runs 13 residues. V was cut by 0 bases and J by 7 bases, with 12 bases left in between. CDR3 sequence (DNA): TGCAGTGCTAGAGAGTCTGACGGGAGGACCCAGTACTTC. Amino acid sequence: CSARESDGRTQYF.

Ten or more counts support this clonotype. This CDR3 is CASSLGQNTGELFF. Written as DNA, the CDR3 is TGTGCCAGCAGCTTAGGCCAGAACACCGGGGAGCTGTTTTTT. The J gene is TRBJ2-2, the V gene TRBV7-8; D remains unclear. The germline gives CDR1 SGHVS, CDR2 FQNEAQ. Trimming removed 1 base at V and 1 base at J, with 4 bases between. This CDR3 region has 14 residues.

This clonotype was seen only a few times. The chain combines TRBV9 with TRBJ1-5; D call uncertain. Deletions cut 4 bases from V and 3 bases from J, with 14 bases between. This CDR3 comprises 15 residues. CDR1 and CDR2 from the germline V gene are SGDLS and YYNGEE. The CDR3 DNA sequence: TGTGCCAGCAGCCCCGACGGAAGTCACAATCAGCCCCAGCATTTT. It translates to CASSPDGSHNQPQHF.

This chain links TRBV6-5 with TRBJ1-2, with D possibly being TRBD1 (5 bases). CDR3 length: 11 residues. V was cut by 5 bases and J by 4 bases, with 5 bases left in between. Germline CDR1 is MNHEY and CDR2 is SVGAGI. The CDR3 here is CASSTGYGYTF. The CDR3 DNA is TGTGCCAGCAGTACAGGCTATGGCTACACCTTC.

This clonotype was seen more than once but under ten times. The chain joins TRBV18 to TRBJ1-6; a weak D match, TRBD1 (5 bases). This CDR3 is 13 amino acids long. In germline, CDR1 is KGHSH, CDR2 LQKENI. The V end was cut by 2 bases, the J end by 10 bases, with 9 bases between. In DNA, the CDR3 is TGTGCCAGCTCACCAAATGGGGACTCACCCCTCCACTTT. Protein product: CASSPNGDSPLHF.

This clonotype was seen at least ten times. In nucleotides, the CDR3 is TGTGCCAGCTCACCAGACAGTAATAGCAATCAGCCCCAGCATTTT. This encodes CASSPDSNSNQPQHF. J is TRBJ1-5 and V is TRBV18; D perhaps matches TRBD1 (5 bases). V dropped 2 bases and J dropped 0 bases, with 8 bases sitting between them. Germline V gene lookup returns CDR1 KGHSH and CDR2 LQKENI. CDR3 length equals 15 residues. Looking up the rest from reference TRBV18 and TRBJ1-5 gives the full variable domain: NAGVMQNPRHLVRRRGQEARLRCSPMKGHSHVYWYRQLPEEGLKFMVYLQKENIIDESGMPKERFSAEFPKEGPSILRIQQVVRGDSAAYFCASSPDSNSNQPQHFGDGTRLSIL.

This clonotype was observed a handful of times. The chain joins TRBV29-1 to TRBJ2-7; 9 nucleotides align to TRBD1. V was clipped by 7 bases and J by 2 bases; unmatched bases: 9. The CDR3 length is 14 residues. Germline V gives CDR1 SQVTM, CDR2 ANQGSEA. CDR3 region: CSAPGTGSPYEQYF. The CDR3 region has the DNA TGCAGCGCACCCGGGACAGGGTCTCCCTACGAGCAGTACTTC.

This clonotype was found many times. The V call is TRBV28, the J call TRBJ1-5; D uncertain. The CDR3 sequence is 11 residues long. The germline CDR1 and CDR2 sequences are MDHEN and SYDVKM. V lost 2 bases to trimming and J lost 7 bases, with 3 bases between them. The CDR3 bases are TGTGCCAGCAGTTTAGAACAGCCCCAGCATTTT. Translation: CASSLEQPQHF.

This clonotype has a handful of counts. The chain recombines TRBV20-1 with TRBJ2-7; TRBD2 is a possible D gene (6 bases). CDR1 is DFQATT and CDR2 is SNEGSKA in the germline V gene (reference sequence). V was cut by 6 bases and J by 2 bases, with 14 bases left in between. The CDR3 is made up of 13 amino acids. The CDR3 coding sequence is TGCAGTGCCTTGGATAGCGGAGCCTACGAGCAGTACTTC. It translates to CSALDSGAYEQYF.

In this sample, this clonotype turned up once. CDR3 sequence (DNA): TGCGCCAGCAGCTTGTTGGTTGTCGAAGCTTTCTTT. Its translation: CASSLLVVEAFF. This rearrangement joins TRBV5-1 to TRBJ1-1; D is unclear. V dropped 1 base and J dropped 8 bases, with 9 bases sitting between them. The CDR3 has 12 residues. Germline V lookup: CDR1 SGHRS, CDR2 YFSETQ.

This clonotype has a count of ten or more. The chain uses TRBV7-9 and TRBJ2-3; D unresolved. CDR1 is SEHNR and CDR2 is FQNEAQ in the germline V gene (reference sequence). The CDR3 is 13 residues long. Trimming removed 4 bases at V and 4 bases at J, with 9 bases between. The CDR3 sequence is CASSSKWADTQYF. Written as DNA, the CDR3 is TGTGCCAGCAGCTCTAAGTGGGCAGATACGCAGTATTTT. Using reference TRBV7-9 and TRBJ2-3 for the parts outside the CDR3, the full variable domain is DTGVSQNPRHKITKRGQNVTFRCDPISEHNRLYWYRQTLGQGPEFLTYFQNEAQLEKSRLLSDRFSAERPKGSFSTLEIQRTEQGDSAMYLCASSSKWADTQYFGPGTRLTVL.

The chain couples TRBV20-1 to TRBJ2-7; D is perhaps TRBD1 (5 bases). Germline CDR1 is DFQATT and CDR2 is SNEGSKA (reference sequence). This CDR3 has 15 residues. The ends were cut back, 4 bases at V and 0 bases at J, with 16 bases in the middle. CDR3 in amino acids: CSAMGPRPSSYEQYF. In DNA, the CDR3 is TGCAGTGCTATGGGGCCCAGGCCCAGCTCCTACGAGCAGTACTTC.

This clonotype showed up many times. J is TRBJ2-6 and V is TRBV15; D gene uncertain. Trimming took 5 bases from V and 2 from J, leaving 10 bases between them. This CDR3 has 15 residues. Per germline, CDR1 LNHNV and CDR2 YYDKDF (reference sequence). CDR3: CATSYDLAGANVLTF. CDR3 DNA sequence: TGTGCCACCAGCTACGACCTAGCTGGGGCCAACGTCCTGACTTTC.

The chain is built from TRBV10-1 and TRBJ1-1, with D possibly matching TRBD1 (6 bases). Germline V gives CDR1 WNHNN, CDR2 SYGVQD (reference sequence). The ends were cut back, 4 bases at V and 4 bases at J, with 10 bases in the middle. The CDR3 has 13 residues. CDR3 in DNA: TGCGCCAGCAGTGTGGACAGAGGCACTGAAGCTTTCTTT. Encoded protein: CASSVDRGTEAFF.

This clonotype was counted many times. The V call is TRBV11-2, the J call TRBJ1-1; TRBD1 matches 8 bases. This CDR3 contains 15 residues. The germline CDR1 and CDR2 sequences are SGHAT and FQNNGV. V lost 6 bases to trimming and J lost 5 bases; unmatched junction nucleotides: 11. CDR3 nucleotides: TGTGCCAGCAGATCCTCAGGGGGCGTATGGACTGAAGCTTTCTTT. Translating gives CASRSSGGVWTEAFF.

This clonotype appeared many times. The chain recombines TRBV19 with TRBJ1-6; D may be TRBD1 (5 bases). CDR3 length equals 14 residues. The V gene's germline CDR1 is LNHDA and CDR2 SQIVND (reference sequence). Between the trimmed V and J ends, which lost 3 bases and 9 bases, there was a span of 12 bases. DNA of the CDR3: TGTGCCAGTAGTATCGCAGGGATGATTTCACCCCTCCACTTT. Protein product: CASSIAGMISPLHF.

This clonotype has just a few counts. The chain links TRBV5-1 to TRBJ2-2; no clear D gene. The germline CDR1 and CDR2 sequences are SGHRS and YFSETQ. V lost 5 bases to trimming and J lost 2 bases, with 13 bases between them. The CDR3 runs 15 residues. Here the CDR3 DNA reads TGCGCCAGCAGATTCGACCGTCCAAACACCGGGGAGCTGTTTTTT. Its protein is CASRFDRPNTGELFF.

This clonotype was observed many times. CDR3 in DNA: TGCGCCAGCAGTGAGGAGAACAGGGGGTCCATTAATTCACCCCTCCACTTT. This codes for CASSEENRGSINSPLHF. The V and J genes are TRBV10-1 and TRBJ1-6, with 8 bases identical to TRBD1. V lost 2 bases, J lost 6 bases, and 9 bases stayed unmatched. CDR3 length: 17 amino acids. CDR1 is WNHNN and CDR2 is SYGVQD in the germline V gene (reference sequence).

This clonotype was seen more than once but under ten times. The CDR3 sequence: CASSKGLKTYEQYF. CDR3 nucleotides: TGTGCCAGCTCGAAGGGGCTCAAGACCTACGAGCAGTACTTC. The V and J genes are TRBV3-1 and TRBJ2-7; D is perhaps TRBD1 (5 bases). Trimming stripped 8 bases from V and 2 bases from J, with 16 bases between. The CDR3 has 14 residues. CDR1 and CDR2 from the germline V gene are LGHDT and YNNKEL (reference sequence).

This clonotype was seen ten or more times. This chain links TRBV5-1 with TRBJ1-3, with D maybe TRBD1 (5 bases). V gave up 4 bases and J gave up 0 bases, with 11 bases separating them. The CDR3 consists of 15 residues. Germline assignment: CDR1 SGHRS and CDR2 YFSETQ. CDR3 amino acids: CASSPGRFSGNTIYF. CDR3 sequence (DNA): TGCGCCAGCAGCCCGGGACGGTTCTCTGGAAACACCATATATTTT. Using reference TRBV5-1 and TRBJ1-3 for the parts outside the CDR3, the full variable domain is KAGVTQTPRYLIKTRGQQVTLSCSPISGHRSVSWYQQTPGQGLQFLFEYFSETQRNKGNFPGRFSGRQFSNSRSEMNVSTLELGDSALYLCASSPGRFSGNTIYFGEGSWLTVV.

This clonotype was seen a handful of times. The chain couples TRBV20-1 to TRBJ2-1; 10 nucleotides agree with TRBD1. There are 14 residues in the CDR3. The J segment lost 4 bases and the V segment lost 1 base, leaving 1 base of the junction unmatched. Germline CDR1 DFQATT, CDR2 SNEGSKA (reference sequence). The CDR3 DNA sequence: TGCAGTGCTAGAGGGGGACAGGGGTACAATGAGCAGTTCTTC. Translated, it gives CSARGGQGYNEQFF.

This clonotype has at least ten counts. The V call is TRBV2, the J call TRBJ2-7; the D gene is possibly TRBD2 (6 bases). CDR1 SNHLY and CDR2 FYNNEI come from the germline V gene. V lost 3 bases to trimming and J lost 2 bases, with 17 bases between them. The CDR3 length is 16 residues. In nucleotides, the CDR3 is TGTGCCAGCAGTGACGTTAAGCGGGCCCTCCCCTACGAGCAGTACTTC. Translating gives CASSDVKRALPYEQYF.